One and the same sample provided the 4 T cell receptor beta chains below, sequenced in a study of T cell changes during pregnancy in multiple sclerosis. This table comes from immunoSEQ multiplex PCR, and its TCRdb copy is limited to in-frame clones, with some not included. Of 40,000 or so clones listed, roughly 89% are singletons. Material: CD4+ T cells from peripheral blood mononuclear cells, obtained in the first trimester of pregnancy. Receptors originate from a female donor with multiple sclerosis, enrolled in a pregnancy study.

The chain carries TRBV4-1 and TRBJ1-1; D not certain. Germline V gene data show CDR1 as MGHRA and CDR2 as YSYEKL. Trimming removed 2 bases at V and 6 bases at J, with 16 bases between. This CDR3 has 15 residues. DNA of the CDR3: TGCGCCAGCAGCCAAAATGCGGGAGGTAGGCCTGAAGCTTTCTTT. It codes for CASSQNAGGRPEAFF.

The chain uses TRBV2 and TRBJ2-5; TRBD1 matches 10 bases. The CDR3 totals 14 residues. After removal of 10 bases from V and 9 bases from J, the junction contained 14 bases not matched to a gene. The germline gives CDR1 SNHLY, CDR2 FYNNEI. The CDR3 protein is CAKGGTGASGAQYF. For the CDR3, the DNA is TGTGCCAAAGGGGGGACAGGGGCCTCTGGTGCCCAGTACTTC.

The chain joins TRBV5-1 to TRBJ2-1, with D possibly TRBD2 on 6 matching bases. The CDR3 runs 19 residues. The germline gives CDR1 SGHRS, CDR2 YFSETQ. Trimming stripped 4 bases from V and 0 bases from J, with 23 bases between. CDR3 coding DNA: TGCGCCAGCAGCGCGCGCGGACTACCACACTGGAGCTCCTACAATGAGCAGTTCTTC. Its translation: CASSARGLPHWSSYNEQFF. The full variable domain, with the rest looked up from reference TRBV5-1 and TRBJ2-1, is KAGVTQTPRYLIKTRGQQVTLSCSPISGHRSVSWYQQTPGQGLQFLFEYFSETQRNKGNFPGRFSGRQFSNSRSEMNVSTLELGDSALYLCASSARGLPHWSSYNEQFFGPGTRLTVL.

V gene TRBV2 combines with J gene TRBJ2-7; perhaps TRBD2 as D (5 bases). This CDR3 has 11 residues. V was trimmed by 2 bases and J by 12 bases, leaving 11 bases between them. CDR1 is SNHLY, CDR2 FYNNEI, per germline. CDR3 sequence (DNA): TGTGCCAGCAGTGAAACCCAGCGGTGGTACTTC. Its protein product is CASSETQRWYF.